The 18 T cell receptor beta chains below all came from one sample that was sequenced in a study of blood T cell repertoires in COVID-19. Sequencing was performed with immunoSEQ multiplex PCR; in TCRdb, only in-frame clones are kept and a portion is missing. The table lists 140,000 to 150,000 clones, 84% of them singletons. Sequenced: peripheral blood. The receptor source for this set is a human donor in a cohort sampled during active COVID-19.

The V and J genes are TRBV10-3 and TRBJ1-2; 9 nucleotides agree with TRBD1. Germline CDR1 and CDR2: ENHRY and SYGVKD. The CDR3 sequence is 13 residues long. Trimming cost V 7 bases and J 3 bases; bases outside gene matches: 3. CDR3 nucleotide sequence: TGTGCCATCACCCGGGACAGGGACTATGGCTACACCTTC. It codes for CAITRDRDYGYTF.

The chain is built from TRBV3-1 (or the pseudogene TRBV3-2) and TRBJ2-3; a possible D gene is TRBD2 (6 bases). The CDR3 is 16 amino acids. V shed 4 bases and J shed 8 bases, with 22 bases lying between them. From germline, CDR1 is LGHDT and CDR2 YNNKEL (reference sequence). The CDR3 is CASSPRAAGSPGTQYF. The DNA for the CDR3 is TGTGCCAGCAGCCCTCGGGCCGCGGGGAGCCCCGGTACGCAGTATTTT.

This clone was counted a single time. The genes are TRBV7-8 and TRBJ1-1, with TRBD1 identical over 10 bases. CDR3 length: 15 amino acids. The V gene end was trimmed by 3 bases and the J gene end by 4 bases; junction bases not matched to a gene: 5. Looked up from germline, CDR1 is SGHVS and CDR2 is FQNEAQ. The CDR3 is CASSLSTGGPTEAFF. The CDR3 nucleotides are TGTGCCAGCAGCTTGTCGACAGGGGGCCCCACTGAAGCTTTCTTT. Using reference TRBV7-8 and TRBJ1-1 for the parts outside the CDR3, the full variable domain is GAGVSQSPRYKVAKRGQDVALRCDPISGHVSLFWYQQALGQGPEFLTYFQNEAQLDKSGLPSDRFFAERPEGSVSTLKIQRTQQEDSAVYLCASSLSTGGPTEAFFGQGTRLTVV.

The chain combines TRBV29-1 with TRBJ2-7, with D unresolved. CDR1 is SQVTM and CDR2 is ANQGSEA in the germline V gene. This CDR3 spans 15 amino acids. V lost 3 bases, J lost 0 bases, and 15 bases lay in between. The CDR3 nucleotides are TGCAGCGTTGATTCGACATTCCCGAGCTCCTACGAGCAGTACTTC. Its protein is CSVDSTFPSSYEQYF.

This clone was recorded once. V gene TRBV7-2 combines with J gene TRBJ2-2; possible D gene TRBD1, 6 bases. The CDR3 runs 17 residues. CDR1 SGHTA and CDR2 FQGNSA come from the germline V gene. Trimming left V 0 bases short and J 4 bases short, with 15 bases between. The CDR3 sequence is CASSLAQGTVGTGELFF. DNA for the CDR3: TGTGCCAGCAGCTTAGCGCAGGGGACGGTAGGCACCGGGGAGCTGTTTTTT.

The chain has TRBV25-1 and TRBJ2-2, with D possibly TRBD2 on 6 matching bases. This CDR3 is 15 amino acids long. The V gene's germline CDR1 is MGHDK and CDR2 SYGVNS. V was pared by 8 bases and J by 0 bases, with 13 bases between. The CDR3 region is CASSGEAANTGELFF. The CDR3 DNA reads as TGTGCCAGCTCGGGGGAGGCAGCGAACACCGGGGAGCTGTTTTTT.

This chain uses TRBV6-1 with TRBJ1-4, with D uncertain. Trimming left V 3 bases short and J 8 bases short, with 13 bases between. The CDR3 totals 14 residues. CDR1 and CDR2 (germline): MNHNS, SASEGT. The DNA of the CDR3 is TGTGCCAGCAGTGACGCGGGGTTAGGGGAAAAACTGTTTTTT. Translation: CASSDAGLGEKLFF.

The rearrangement uses TRBV5-5 and TRBJ2-5; 7 bases map to TRBD1. This CDR3 contains 16 residues. Germline CDR1 reads SGHKS; CDR2 reads YYEKEE (reference sequence). V gave up 4 bases and J gave up 1 base; unmatched junction bases: 10. CDR3 nucleotide sequence: TGTGCCAGCAGCGCAGGGACAGCTTTTTCCCAAGAGACCCAGTACTTC. Residues: CASSAGTAFSQETQYF.

The chain has TRBV6-5 and TRBJ1-1; D remains ambiguous. The length of the CDR3 is 12 residues. Germline values: CDR1 MNHEY, CDR2 SVGAGI. V was cut by 7 bases and J by 6 bases, with 12 bases left in between. CDR3 residues: CASKKGSSEAFF. CDR3 bases: TGTGCCAGCAAGAAAGGGAGCTCTGAAGCTTTCTTT.

This clone has a handful of counts. The chain is built from TRBV19 and TRBJ1-4, with TRBD1 identical over 7 bases. Germline V gene lookup returns CDR1 LNHDA and CDR2 SQIVND (reference sequence). This CDR3 has 14 residues. J was trimmed by 4 bases and V by 6 bases; bases with no gene match: 5. CDR3 amino acids: CASSDDRVNEKLFF. Here the CDR3 DNA reads TGTGCCAGTAGCGACGACAGGGTTAATGAAAAACTGTTTTTT.

This chain links TRBV9 with TRBJ2-5; 8 bases agree with TRBD2. This CDR3 has 15 amino acids. The germline CDR1 and CDR2 sequences are SGDLS and YYNGEE. J lost 2 bases, V lost 0 bases, and 3 bases had no gene match. CDR3 in DNA: TGTGCCAGCAGCGTAGGCACTAGCGGACAAGAGACCCAGTACTTC. This sequence encodes CASSVGTSGQETQYF.

V usage is TRBV5-1 and J usage is TRBJ2-7; tentative D call: TRBD1 (6 bases). Trimming took off 5 bases at V and 7 bases at J, with 19 bases between the two ends. The CDR3 length is 14 residues. Germline V gene lookup returns CDR1 SGHRS and CDR2 YFSETQ. The CDR3 DNA is TGCGCCAGCAGAAGAGGGCAGGGGCCCTCGGAGCAGTACTTC. Its protein product is CASRRGQGPSEQYF.

This clone was seen more than once but under ten times. V and J are TRBV11-3 and TRBJ1-2; 7 bases are shared with TRBD1. The V and J ends lost 5 bases and 2 bases, in that order; junction bases with no gene match: 2. Looked up from germline, CDR1 is SGHNT and CDR2 is YENEEA. This CDR3 is built from 13 residues. DNA for the CDR3: TGTGCCAGCAGCGGACAGGTCAACTATGGCTACACCTTC. Its protein is CASSGQVNYGYTF.

Written as DNA, the CDR3 is TGTGCCAGCAGTTACTCGAGGCTAGCGGGGACCTACGAGCAGTACTTC. Translated: CASSYSRLAGTYEQYF. The J gene is TRBJ2-7, the V gene TRBV6-2 or TRBV6-3; TRBD2 matches 9 bases. This CDR3 has 16 residues. With V trimmed by 0 bases and J by 2 bases, 5 bases remained unmatched. Looked up from germline, CDR1 is MNHEY and CDR2 is SVGEGT.

This chain joins TRBV5-1 and TRBJ1-2; 7 nucleotides match TRBD1. The CDR3 totals 15 residues. In germline, CDR1 is SGHRS, CDR2 YFSETQ. The J segment lost 5 bases and the V segment lost 0 bases, leaving 7 bases of the junction unmatched. CDR3 residues: CASSLAEGAVYGYTF. The CDR3 nucleotides read TGCGCCAGCAGCTTGGCCGAGGGGGCGGTTTATGGCTACACCTTC.

This clone came up a few times. The rearrangement joins TRBV7-3 to TRBJ2-2; 9 nucleotides line up with TRBD2. This CDR3 spans 16 amino acids. V shed 4 bases and J 5 bases; nucleotides not matched to a gene: 8. Looked up from germline, CDR1 is SGHTA and CDR2 is FQGTGA. The CDR3 bases are TGTGCCAGCAGCTCTAGCGGGGCCGCGGGGACCGGGGAGCTGTTTTTT. It specifies CASSSSGAAGTGELFF.

The CDR3 coding sequence is TGTGCCAGCAGTTACTCGCGGCAGGGCGGTACTGAAGCTTTCTTT. This encodes CASSYSRQGGTEAFF. The J gene is TRBJ1-1, the V gene TRBV6-2 or TRBV6-3; a weak D match, TRBD1 (5 bases). CDR1 is MNHEY and CDR2 is SVGEGT in the germline V gene. The CDR3 is made up of 15 amino acids. The germline V and J ends were trimmed by 0 bases and 5 bases, with 13 bases remaining between them.

The V gene is TRBV24-1, the J gene TRBJ2-5, with 10 bases fitting TRBD1. CDR1 is KGHDR and CDR2 is SFDVKD in the germline V gene. Unmatched junction bases numbered 6, after V lost 6 bases and J lost 3 bases. CDR3 length: 15 amino acids. CDR3 nucleotides: TGTGCCACCAGTCTTTCCGGGACAGGGGAAGAGACCCAGTACTTC. Protein sequence: CATSLSGTGEETQYF.